Below, 15 T cell receptor beta chains from the same sample are listed, as sequenced in a study of blood T cell repertoires in COVID-19. Method: immunoSEQ multiplex PCR; TCRdb's copy keeps in-frame clones and lacks some. The table shows a few hundred thousand clones, with 90% occurring only once. The specimen sequenced was PBMCs or T cells enriched from blood (not recorded which). The receptors come from a woman aged 18-30 years with acute COVID-19.

This chain connects TRBV30 to TRBJ1-1; 9 bases are shared with TRBD1. Germline V gives CDR1 GTSNPN, CDR2 SVGIG (reference sequence). With V trimmed by 5 bases and J by 9 bases, 10 bases remained unmatched. The CDR3 extends over 13 amino acids. The CDR3 reads CAWSGTGNRQAFF. CDR3 nucleotide sequence: TGTGCCTGGTCCGGGACAGGGAATCGTCAAGCTTTCTTT.

The rearrangement uses TRBV7-9 and TRBJ2-1, with 10 bases aligning to TRBD2. Germline CDR1 and CDR2: SEHNR and FQNEAQ (reference sequence). V was pared by 4 bases and J by 4 bases, with 4 bases of the junction left unmatched. The CDR3 spans 15 residues. The CDR3 DNA sequence: TGTGCCAGCAGCTCTACTAGCGGGGCATACAATGAGCAGTTCTTC. Translation gives CASSSTSGAYNEQFF.

The chain employs TRBV5-8 and TRBJ1-2; D not resolved. CDR3 length equals 17 residues. Germline CDR1 is SGHTS and CDR2 is YDEGEE. Trimming shortened V by 1 base and J by 0 bases, and 16 bases separated the two germline ends. The CDR3 coding sequence is TGTGCCAGCAGCTTGATAGAGGTGACCCCAACTAACTATGGCTACACCTTC. Encoded protein: CASSLIEVTPTNYGYTF. Complete variable domain (other parts from reference TRBV5-8 and TRBJ1-2): EAGVTQSPTHLIKTRGQQATLRCSPISGHTSVYWYQQALGLGLQFLLWYDEGEERNRGNFPPRFSGRQFPNYSSELNVNALELEDSALYLCASSLIEVTPTNYGYTFGSGTRLTVV.

The CDR3 reads CASAQYSNQPQHF. For the CDR3, the DNA is TGTGCCAGTGCTCAGTATAGCAATCAGCCCCAGCATTTT. The chain carries TRBV19 and TRBJ1-5; D is ambiguous. Trimming removed 8 bases from V and 0 bases from J, with 8 bases in between. The CDR3 is made up of 13 amino acids. Germline V gene lookup returns CDR1 LNHDA and CDR2 SQIVND (reference sequence). The full variable domain, rest sourced from reference TRBV19 and TRBJ1-5, is DGGITQSPKYLFRKEGQNVTLSCEQNLNHDAMYWYRQDPGQGLRLIYYSQIVNDFQKGDIAEGYSVSREKKESFPLTVTSAQKNPTAFYLCASAQYSNQPQHFGDGTRLSIL.

The CDR3 nucleotides are TGTGCCAGCAGGGGCCCGGTCTCACCCCTCCACTTT. This gives the protein CASRGPVSPLHF. The chain combines TRBV6-4 with TRBJ1-6; D uncertain. This CDR3 comprises 12 residues. The V end lost 6 bases, the J end lost 10 bases, and 10 bases lay between the germline ends. CDR1 and CDR2 from the germline V gene are MRHNA and SNTAGT.

J is TRBJ1-1 and V is TRBV6-1; 8 bases fit TRBD1. The CDR3 has 14 residues. Trimming at V came to 0 bases and at J to 7 bases, leaving 4 bases not matched to a gene. The germline CDR1 and CDR2 sequences are MNHNS and SASEGT. In DNA form, the CDR3 reads TGTGCCAGCAGTGAAGCAGGACAGGGAATTGAAGCTTTCTTT. It codes for CASSEAGQGIEAFF.

The chain carries TRBV5-1 and TRBJ2-3; TRBD2 aligns across 14 bases. There are 17 residues in the CDR3. Germline CDR1 SGHRS, CDR2 YFSETQ. The J segment lost 1 base and the V segment lost 4 bases, leaving 5 bases of the junction unmatched. The CDR3 loop is CASSHGTSGSGTDTQYF. For the CDR3, the DNA is TGCGCCAGCAGCCACGGGACTAGCGGGAGCGGCACAGATACGCAGTATTTT.

The chain is built from TRBV10-3 and TRBJ2-7; 13 bases line up with TRBD2. The CDR3 is 15 residues long. The trim removed 8 bases at V and 7 bases at J, leaving 11 bases unmatched. From germline, CDR1 is ENHRY and CDR2 SYGVKD. CDR3 sequence reads: CAIHPGLAGVGEQYF. CDR3 coding DNA: TGTGCCATCCATCCCGGACTAGCGGGAGTGGGTGAGCAGTACTTC.

This chain links TRBV10-3 with TRBJ1-5; 7 nucleotides agree with TRBD1. This CDR3 spans 12 amino acids. V lost 6 bases and J lost 5; bases outside the gene matches: 1. CDR1 is ENHRY, CDR2 SYGVKD, per germline. The CDR3 spells CAIRGTDQPQHF. CDR3 in DNA: TGTGCCATCAGGGGGACAGATCAGCCCCAGCATTTT.

The V gene is TRBV19, the J gene TRBJ2-1; TRBD2 matches 12 bases. The germline CDR1 and CDR2 sequences are LNHDA and SQIVND (reference sequence). J lost 7 bases, V lost 4 bases, and 8 bases had no gene match. The CDR3 is 16 amino acids. The CDR3 DNA is TGTGCCAGTAGTACCTTACTAGCGGGAGGTTGGAATGAGCAGTTCTTC. This codes for CASSTLLAGGWNEQFF.

The chain combines TRBV7-2 with TRBJ2-7; unclear D gene. Germline V lookup: CDR1 SGHTA, CDR2 FQGNSA. Trimming took 4 bases from V and 2 from J, leaving 12 bases between them. This CDR3 is built from 14 residues. As DNA, the CDR3 is TGTGCCAGCAGCTCCGCGCTTTCAACCTACGAGCAGTACTTC. Translated: CASSSALSTYEQYF.

The V call is TRBV30, the J call TRBJ1-2; unclear D gene. The CDR3 loop spans 13 amino acids. V dropped 0 bases and J dropped 4 bases, with 9 bases sitting between them. Germline loops: CDR1 GTSNPN, CDR2 SVGIG (reference sequence). The CDR3 is CAWSVGLSYGYTF. CDR3 DNA sequence: TGTGCCTGGAGTGTAGGACTGAGCTATGGCTACACCTTC.

A few counts support this clone. This rearrangement joins TRBV9 to TRBJ1-6, with D maybe TRBD1 (5 bases). Germline V gene lookup returns CDR1 SGDLS and CDR2 YYNGEE. V lost 0 bases to trimming and J lost 7 bases, with 8 bases between them. There are 14 residues in the CDR3. The CDR3: CASSVDWGNSPLHF. The CDR3 DNA reads TGTGCCAGCAGCGTAGATTGGGGCAATTCACCCCTCCACTTT.

CDR3 region: CASSPGAFYEQFF. In DNA form, the CDR3 reads TGTGCCAGCAGCCCAGGGGCTTTTTATGAGCAGTTCTTC. V usage is TRBV5-8 and J usage is TRBJ2-1; a possible D gene is TRBD1 (6 bases). The ends were cut back, 4 bases at V and 8 bases at J, with 13 bases in the middle. CDR3 length equals 13 residues. Looked up from germline, CDR1 is SGHTS and CDR2 is YDEGEE.

The CDR3 DNA follows: TGTGCCAGCAGCTTACGGGACAGGGGAGAAAAACTGTTTTTT. It is translated as CASSLRDRGEKLFF. V and J are TRBV7-9 and TRBJ1-4; TRBD1 aligns across 10 bases. Germline V CDR1 and CDR2: SEHNR, FQNEAQ (reference sequence). V trimming: 2 bases; J trimming: 8 bases; junction bases outside the gene matches: 2. The CDR3 runs to 14 residues.